This is a list of T cell receptor beta chains from one sample in a study of blood T cell repertoires in COVID-19. Profiling relied on immunoSEQ multiplex PCR, and the TCRdb table lists in-frame clones only, not all of them. The sample has about 300,000 clones; around 82% are singletons. The sample taken for sequencing was peripheral blood. The source of these receptors is a woman between 50 and 59 years old with acute or convalescent COVID-19. CDR3s include the opening cysteine and the closing phenylalanine or tryptophan. D genes are given only for firm matches. Clone size appears in some rows only: once, few, many, or a class for an expanded clone.

V gene	clone size	D gene	J gene	CDR3 DNA	CDR3 protein
TRBV7-8	few	TRBD1	TRBJ1-5	TGTGCCAGCAGCCTGCAAAACCCAACAGGGGGCACTCAGCCCCAGCATTTT	CASSLQNPTGGTQPQHF
TRBV3-1/TRBV3-2	.	TRBD1	TRBJ2-2	TGTGCCAGCAGAAGGGGGCTCGGCGACACCGGGGAGCTGTTTTTT	CASRRGLGDTGELFF
TRBV2	.	.	TRBJ1-5	TGTGCCAGCAGTGCACAGGGTAATCAGCCCCAGCATTTT	CASSAQGNQPQHF
TRBV19	.	TRBD1	TRBJ1-6	TGTGCCAGTAGCGCACAGGGGGCAAGGAATTCACCCCTCCACTTT	CASSAQGARNSPLHF
TRBV5-4	.	TRBD2	TRBJ2-7	TGTGCCAGCAGCTCTCGGAGGGTAGCGGGAGGCTCCTACGAGCAGTACTTC	CASSSRRVAGGSYEQYF
TRBV10-3	.	TRBD1	TRBJ1-5	TGTGCCATCAGTGAAGGTGACAGGGGCAATCAGCCCCAGCATTTT	CAISEGDRGNQPQHF
TRBV7-2	.	.	TRBJ1-5	TGTGCCAGCAGCCCCCAAAGCCTTCAGCCCCAGCATTTT	CASSPQSLQPQHF
TRBV19	.	TRBD1	TRBJ1-4	TGTGCCAGTAGTGACCGACAGGGGAATACTAATGAAAAACTGTTTTTT	CASSDRQGNTNEKLFF
TRBV2	.	.	TRBJ2-2	TGTGCCAGCAGTGGACTGTTCACCGGGGAGCTGTTTTTT	CASSGLFTGELFF
TRBV5-1	.	TRBD2	TRBJ2-7	TGCGCCAGCAGCTTGACAGCCCCGGGGGAGGGCGAGCAGTACTTC	CASSLTAPGEGEQYF
TRBV12-5	.	TRBD1	TRBJ1-5	TGTGCTAGTGGTTTGTGGGACAGGGGCGCCCAGCCCCAGCATTTT	CASGLWDRGAQPQHF
TRBV2	few	TRBD1	TRBJ2-7	TGTGCCAGCAGTGGGGACAGCTACGAGCAGTACTTC	CASSGDSYEQYF
TRBV2	.	TRBD1	TRBJ2-7	TGTGCCAGCAGTGTGGCGGGACAGGGGCACTACGAGCAGTACTTC	CASSVAGQGHYEQYF
TRBV3-1/TRBV3-2	.	TRBD1	TRBJ2-3	TGTGCCAGCAGCCAATACGGGCTACAGGGGACCACGGATACGCAGTATTTT	CASSQYGLQGTTDTQYF
TRBV19	.	TRBD1	TRBJ1-5	TGTGCCAGTAGTATATCTGCAGGGGGCTATAGCAATCAGCCCCAGCATTTT	CASSISAGGYSNQPQHF
TRBV6-4	.	.	TRBJ1-5	TGTGCCAGCAGTGACTCACGAGGACAGAACAATCAGCCCCAGCATTTT	CASSDSRGQNNQPQHF
TRBV19	.	TRBD1	TRBJ1-2	TGTGCCAGTACCCTCTCGTCACAGGGGGCTTATGGCTACACCTTC	CASTLSSQGAYGYTF